The text below deals with one T cell receptor beta chain. It has no known antigen specificity. Per-base quality was not reported, and no clone a single base away is much larger than it. Unmatched junction bases come to 5, with V trimmed by 6 bases and J by 0 bases. According to the germline V gene (reference sequence), CDR1 reads LNHDA and CDR2 reads SQIVND. There are 14 amino acids in the CDR3, from cysteine to phenylalanine inclusive. The retained sequence is limited to the CDR3, 42 bases, with the frame set at the first base. This entry comes from a study of cytomegalovirus exposure and HLA in healthy donors (dated by TCRdb to 2017 to 2019). Concerning the study at large: According to an earlier analysis of 550 to 750 of the donors, some 170 million T cells yielded 117 million unique TCR beta sequences and 276 Gb of sequence data. An early release that covered about 600 HLA-typed donors contained approximately 290 gigabases of sequencing data and tens of millions of unique TCR sequences. Of the roughly 410 genotyped donors, approximately 81% were placed in the genetic ancestry cluster associated with self-reported Caucasian donors. The aim of the study was to test whether cataloging public T cell receptors could identify signatures of past pathogen exposure. The study used immunosequencing to profile the T cell repertoires of under 700 subjects and linked those repertoires to cytomegalovirus serostatus. A separate validation cohort of approximately 120 different subjects was used in addition to the 666-subject first cohort. To predict cytomegalovirus infection status, the study brought together high-throughput TCR immunosequencing, statistical association of individual TCRs with disease status, and machine learning. In a later analysis, previously published TCR beta repertoires from 550 to 700 donors were re-analyzed and high-resolution HLA genotyping was added so that TCR occurrence patterns could be studied. The later analysis used no new phenotypic data to find candidate immune exposures, relying instead on TCR beta sequences and their occurrence across donors. An earlier analysis of 587 of the donors applied high-throughput TCR beta sequencing to assess whether each TCR beta V gene segment acted as functional or pseudogenic. Donor age, sex, ethnicity and CMV serostatus were collected together with the repertoire data. A later genetic analysis used genome-wide SNP genotypes for about 65% of the 666 donors, treating that subset as a discovery cohort. Every repertoire in the discovery cohort had been generated on one and the same sequencing platform. Both class I and class II loci were covered by HLA typing, at four-digit resolution. Typing coverage differed by locus: A, B, C, DRB1 and DQB1 were typed in about 620-640 donors, DQA1 in about 500, DPA1 in 600 to 610, and DPB1 in 400 to 480. About five DR-DQ haplotypes were handled as single units for association and clustering because linkage in the cohort was strong. Across 300 to 400 genotyped donors of the cohort, an average of roughly 250,000 unique TCR beta nucleotide sequences per donor were sequenced, and approximately 17% of those sequences were non-productive. Points the paper makes about the study in general: Because some donors lacked HLA typing at each locus, the association tests relied only on the typed subset. In a later genetic analysis, fewer N-insertions in productive TCRs were reported among donors in an Asian-associated ancestry cluster than the roughly 700-donor mean. A further reported finding was that TCR beta sequences accurately predicted the HLA-A and HLA-B alleles for most subjects in the first cohort. The classifier was reported to diagnose cytomegalovirus status with high specificity and sensitivity in both the original cohort and the validation cohort. Most TCR sequences were seen in very few donors, while some public TCRs were found in many individuals. A total of about 150 TCR beta chains were listed by the study as associated with cytomegalovirus. Linkage disequilibrium might explain the correlated functional status among segregating V segments, but an unknown experimental factor could not be ruled out. Compared with equally common non-associated chains, HLA-associated TCR beta chains in a later analysis were more clonally expanded and had lower generation probabilities. The authors suggested that the approach could potentially be generalized to other disease states and immunological phenotypes. Presence/absence analyses assumed roughly uniform sequencing depth across donors, an assumption that may not hold. An association between a missense DCLRE1C variant and V-gene and J-gene trimming of TCR beta chains was found in a later genetic analysis and replicated in an independent cohort. A cluster of highly shared sequence variants was judged likely to be a technical artifact of the sequencing pipeline. In vitro tests confirmed that a few of the cytomegalovirus-associated TCR beta chains recognize cytomegalovirus antigens. Several of the top co-occurrence clusters appeared to be linked to parvovirus B19, influenza, CMV and Epstein-Barr virus, according to a later analysis. Some IMGT-functional V segments, including TRBV6-2 and TRBV6-3, could not be distinguished by the 87-base-pair reads and were therefore excluded. In a later analysis, the rate of TCR association differed among HLA loci, with DRB1 alleles having the most associated TCRs and HLA-C alleles having the fewest. Because counts were too low, seventeen rarely observed V segments, including chromosome 9 orphons, were excluded from the earlier analysis of 500 to 700 of the donors. For the cohort, immune exposure information was limited to CMV serostatus. Most CMV-associated TCR beta chains appeared to be HLA-restricted in a later analysis, and the HLA associations seemed to be driven largely by CMV exposure. This cohort had only TCR beta chains sequenced, and the lack of alpha or paired-chain data limited which features could be detected. Specific HLA alleles were associated with 15,000 to 20,000 TCR beta sequences at a false discovery rate of 0.05 in a later analysis. Broadly in line with IMGT annotations, most TCR beta V segments showed up in productive rearrangements about 87% or about 30% of the time in an earlier analysis of 587 of the donors. Assigning TCR associations to individual alleles was difficult when HLA alleles, especially DR and DQ, strongly co-occurred.

The cohort was made up of approximately 670 healthy bone marrow donors. All cohort members were sampled while nominally healthy, although unrecorded immune exposures were likely present. The donor tested CMV seronegative and was one of the 352 seronegative cohort members. Each donor provided a peripheral blood sample, and peripheral blood mononuclear cells were used for TCR beta sequencing. Genomic DNA was extracted from the blood cell samples with the Qiagen DNeasy Blood Extraction Kit. Library prep was done by the immunoSEQ multiplex PCR assay. For the multiplex PCR, a mixture combining 60 forward primers for TCR Vbeta segments and 13 reverse primers for TCR Jbeta segments was used. A multiplex PCR assay on genomic DNA amplified the CDR3 region of rearranged TCR beta genes. Amplified TCR beta libraries were sequenced as 87-base-pair reads on the Illumina HiSeq System. In the source study's methods: In a later analysis, tens of millions of unique TCR beta chains were counted across the approximately 640 repertoires, and some 10 million of these chains were shared by at least two donors. Raw reads were error-corrected and collapsed into unique sequences by a nearest-neighbor algorithm in which closely related sequences were merged to remove PCR and sequencing errors. To assign V, D and J gene segments, CDR3 sequences were aligned to IMGT reference sequences. Each retained sequence needed at least a six-nucleotide match to both a V gene segment and a J gene segment. A rearrangement counted as productive if the CDR3 had no stop codons and remained in frame with V and J, and every other rearrangement counted as non-productive. Following IMGT convention, CDR3 was defined as the stretch from the second conserved V-encoded cysteine to the conserved J-encoded phenylalanine. The earlier analysis of more than 450 of the donors excluded sequences that lacked an unambiguous match to a single V gene segment. In an earlier analysis of roughly 600 of the donors, a V segment was called functional when productive rearrangements were above 56.7%, and segregating when the standard deviation between donors exceeded 5%. To diagnose cytomegalovirus status from the catalog of TCR beta chain sequences, a statistical classification framework was built. In a later analysis, V and J genes were assigned by comparing TCR nucleotide sequences against IMGT/GENE-DB human TR gene sequences. The TCRdist pipeline was used in a later analysis to assign CDR3 sequences and most-parsimonious VDJ recombination scenarios. In a later analysis, each TCR beta chain was defined by its CDR3 amino acid sequence together with its V-gene family, and reads without a unique V-gene family were excluded. To address suspected cross-contamination and a sequencing artifact, a later analysis removed several hundred highly shared, low-generation-probability nucleotide sequences. For each public chain, a later analysis derived a clonal expansion index from normalized ranks of inferred template counts within each repertoire. In a later analysis, generation probabilities were computed with a VDJ recombination model fitted to out-of-frame rearrangements, and the resulting probabilities were checked against IGoR. In a later analysis, TCR-TCR, TCR-HLA and TCR-CMV co-occurrence was scored with hypergeometric tests, and a repertoire-size bias correction was applied to TCR pairs. In a later analysis, false discovery rates were estimated by permuting HLA or CMV assignments 20 times. In a later analysis, co-occurring TCRs were grouped using DBSCAN, and TCRdist sequence similarity was added for clustering within HLA-allele-positive subsets. Co-occurrence clustering excluded repertoires with fewer than 30,000 or more than 120,000 public chains, plus five with anomalous nucleotide sharing. TCRdb holds this immuneACCESS table with in-frame rearrangements only. Some clones are missing; in checked studies, unresolved V genes explain under half, and the rest has no known cause. From that table come the V and J calls and clone size; the DNA was used to work out D and trimming. Recorded for this sample are fewer than 200,000 clones; around 80% of them occurred a single time. The ten largest clones add up to 2.1% of the sample.

Input material: PBMCs. The origin of this receptor is a man aged 40-49 years in good health and CMV-seronegative. This chain is built from TRBV19 and TRBJ2-7, with 7 bases matching TRBD2. Here the CDR3 is given as CASRSGASSYEQYF. The DNA reads as follows: TGTGCCAGTAGAAGCGGGGCCAGCTCCTACGAGCAGTACTTC.